This TCR beta chain was recovered during a study of CD8+ T cells in alopecia areata. Background on the study: A regimen of oral tofacitinib, 5 to 10 mg twice daily, was given to treated patients.

Extraction and reverse transcription of RNA yielded cDNA as the sequencing template. Repertoires were generated with immunoSEQ multiplex PCR, while TCRdb's copy carries only in-frame clones and drops some. The sample yields approximately 180,000 clones, almost 65% seen once. Punch biopsies of lesional scalp, plus peripheral blood, were taken from alopecia areata patients. CDR3 length equals 14 residues. CDR1 and CDR2 from the germline V gene are SGHDT and YYEEEE. Trimming cost V 7 bases and J 0 bases; bases outside gene matches: 5. The chain is built from TRBV5-6 and TRBJ1-1; 8 nucleotides align to TRBD1. Specimen: CD4+ T cells sorted from blood, collected at week 0. The clonotype comes from a human donor with alopecia areata. CDR3 loop: CASLAGQVNTEAFF. The CDR3 DNA follows: TGTGCCAGCTTGGCGGGACAGGTGAACACTGAAGCTTTCTTT.